This TCR beta chain appears in the sequencing data of a study of cytomegalovirus exposure and HLA in healthy donors. About the research overall: Genetic ancestry analysis placed around 76% of the 398 donors that were genotyped in the Caucasian-associated cluster.

The PCR made use of 60 Vbeta and 13 Jbeta primers. Data came from immunoSEQ multiplex PCR; TCRdb stores just in-frame clones and leaves some out. The repertoire consists of some 98,000 clones, with around 72% occurring once and the leading ten covering roughly 9.8%. This clone was seen a handful of times. This CDR3 is built from 16 residues. CDR1 SGHNT and CDR2 YYREEE come from the germline V gene (reference sequence). Deletions cut 0 bases from V and 0 bases from J, with 7 bases between. The TCR sequence derives from a man between 18 and 35 years old in good health and CMV-seropositive. Sequencing input: PBMCs. The chain is built from TRBV5-4 and TRBJ2-6; D possibly corresponds to TRBD1 (5 bases). The CDR3 coding sequence is TGTGCCAGCAGCTTGGGACAGATCTCTGGGGCCAACGTCCTGACTTTC. Translation: CASSLGQISGANVLTF.